A single T cell receptor (beta chain) is shown here with its context. The target of this receptor is not known. No base quality information exists; no much larger clone differs at one position. Using the deep immunoSEQ assay, TCR CDR3 regions were amplified from genomic DNA by multiplex PCR. For each cell subset, the extracted genomic DNA was distributed evenly across all wells of several immunoSEQ 96-well plates, and each plate served as one replicate. For sorted subsets, about 200 ng genomic DNA, equal to some 30,000 T cell genomes, was loaded into each replicate PCR. Purified libraries were quantified with a Qubit 3.0 fluorometer, sized on a Bioanalyzer 2100, and re-quantified with the KAPA Library Quantification kit. A separate single-read 150-cycle Illumina NextSeq 550 flow cell was used to sequence each immunoSEQ 96-well plate. As for how the authors treated the data: Because the immunoSEQ output held only junctional sequences and lacked quality scores, the filtering could not match the filtering applied to full-length reads. Sequences were annotated with PyIR, a Python wrapper for IgBLAST v1.9, using IMGT germline references to assign V/J genes and CDR3. Reads were removed for weak V/J assignments (E-value above 1e-6), missing CDR3, stop codons, out-of-frame junctions, or ambiguous translated residues. V3J clonotypes were defined as sequences sharing an identical inferred V gene, J gene, and CDR3 amino acid sequence. Percentage overlap between repertoires was computed as shared unique clonotypes divided by the size of the smaller repertoire. Repertoire richness was assessed with RTK rarefaction, the Chao1 estimator, and Recon v2.1 estimates of unobserved clonotypes. Generation probabilities for all TCRbeta clonotypes obtained by the gDNA method from a handful of donors were computed using OLGA. TCRdb stores this immuneACCESS table with in-frame sequences only. Part of the clones is absent; in the studies checked, under half of the shortfall reflects unresolved V genes, and no reason is known for the rest. V and J calls and clone size are given by that table; D and trimming were obtained from the DNA. This sample holds hundreds of thousands of clones; roughly 87% were observed only once. 15% to 20% of the sample rests with the top ten.

From the cysteine through the phenylalanine, the CDR3 covers 10 amino acids. The kept DNA is CDR3 alone, 30 bases in frame from the first base. The germline V gene encodes CDR1 WSHSY and CDR2 SAAADI. The V end loses 6 bases and the J end loses 7 bases, and a stretch of 6 bases separates them. The donors were healthy, HIV-negative adults who had no recently reported acute infections or vaccinations. Every donor was a Caucasian adult living in Nashville, Tennessee, USA. The CD8 memory samples were a combination of magnetically selected CD45RO+ cells and CCR7-negative CD45RA+ effector memory (TemRA) cells. Blood was collected by leukapheresis, and PBMCs were isolated by Ficoll-Histopaque density gradient centrifugation and then cryopreserved in liquid nitrogen vapor phase. Purity and quantity of every magnetically sorted T cell population were checked by analytical flow cytometry. Genomic DNA was isolated from each sorted fraction and quantified by UV absorbance on a Nanodrop 2000c.

This sample stems from a study of shared clonotypes between healthy human individuals (dated by TCRdb to the early 2020s). About the study as a whole: Three men and two women, aged 18 to 49 years, made up the cohort. The study deeply sequenced blood TCR repertoires of several healthy adults to estimate repertoire size and the extent of clonotype sharing between individuals. For each donor, CD4 naive and CD4 memory were each run on three plates, CD8 naive on two plates, and CD8 memory on one plate. Leukapheresis yielded between about 0.9 and 9.5 billion PBMCs per donor. To increase sequencing depth and limit assay-specific biases, TCR repertoire library preparation and sequencing were carried out by different laboratories using diverse techniques.

Results the study describes overall, beyond this receptor: The genetic and exposure-history diversity represented was limited by the small number of donors. Sampling was restricted to blood, and TCR repertoires in tissues likely differ from the TCR repertoires found in blood. Pairwise subsampling led to the expectation that sequencing depth would affect the degree of clonotype sharing among donors. Incomplete sequencing was indicated by rarefaction of sorted-subset datasets, despite the large sequencing depth. Naive subsets generally had larger estimated clonotype richness than memory subsets did. When a few donors were compared, the shared fraction of clonotypes was about 5% for naive CD4, around 4% for naive CD8, roughly 2.5% for memory CD4, and roughly 0.4% for memory CD8. Compared with non-shared clonotypes, clonotypes shared by all four sorted-subset donors had higher generation probabilities.

Recombination linked TRBV10-2 to TRBJ1-1; the D gene is perhaps TRBD1, on 6 matching bases. The sample was memory CD8+ T cells sorted from blood. What this sample's cell subset or site label stands for: CD45RO+ cells pooled with CCR7-negative TemRA cells. This TCR came from a man aged 18 to 29 in good health. DNA sequence: TGCGCCAGCAGGGACAGTGAAGCTTTCTTT. Translated, it reads CASRDSEAFF.